One sample yielded the 13 T cell receptor beta chains listed below, sequenced in a study of blood T cell repertoires in COVID-19. TCRdb's copy holds only in-frame clones and misses some; the assay was immunoSEQ multiplex PCR. Among 55,000 to 75,000 clones, approximately 79% were seen once, and the ten largest hold roughly 3%. The sequenced sample was peripheral blood. The receptors originated from a man aged 55 to 70 with acute or convalescent COVID-19.

V usage is TRBV27 and J usage is TRBJ1-1; D is perhaps TRBD1 (5 bases). V shed 8 bases and J shed 5 bases, with 18 bases lying between them. This CDR3 is 14 amino acids long. Germline V gene lookup returns CDR1 MNHEY and CDR2 SMNVEV (reference sequence). CDR3 nucleotides: TGTGCCAGCCGTTCCAGGGAGGGGAGGACTGAAGCTTTCTTT. This gives the protein CASRSREGRTEAFF.

In the case of this clone: The junction shows a germline mismatch at one end, possibly a read error. The chain has TRBV5-1 and TRBJ1-1; TRBD1 matches 7 bases. Germline lookup yields CDR1 SGHRS and CDR2 YFSETQ. The CDR3 extends over 16 amino acids. CDR3 sequence (DNA): TGCGCCAGCAGTTTGGGAGGTAACAGGGGACGCACTGAAGCTTTCTTT. It specifies CASSLGGNRGRTEAFF.

The count of this clone is one. The chain recombines TRBV11-1 with TRBJ1-2; 9 bases map to TRBD1. The trim removed 5 bases at V and 1 base at J, leaving 5 bases unmatched. This CDR3 spans 15 amino acids. Germline V CDR1 and CDR2: SGHAT, FQDESV (reference sequence). The CDR3 region is CASSPGQGLNYGYTF. Written as DNA, the CDR3 is TGTGCCAGCAGCCCAGGACAGGGGCTTAACTATGGCTACACCTTC.

The chain is built from TRBV19 and TRBJ2-6; 7 bases map to TRBD1. This CDR3 spans 19 amino acids. J gave up 4 bases and V 5 bases, and 17 bases lay outside the gene matches. Per germline, CDR1 LNHDA and CDR2 SQIVND (reference sequence). The CDR3, as DNA: TGTGCCAGTAGTGCATTGAGGGACAGCACTAGATCCGGGGCCAACGTCCTGACTTTC. Amino acids: CASSALRDSTRSGANVLTF.

The rearrangement uses TRBV5-1 and TRBJ2-7, with 9 bases aligning to TRBD2. There are 15 residues in the CDR3. Germline CDR1 and CDR2: SGHRS and YFSETQ. V was clipped by 4 bases and J by 4 bases; unmatched bases: 9. The CDR3 region has the DNA TGCGCCAGCAGCCTAACCGGGACTAGCTATTACGAGCAGTACTTC. It yields the protein CASSLTGTSYYEQYF.

V is TRBV7-2 and J is TRBJ2-4, with D tentatively TRBD2 (5 bases). The CDR3 totals 13 residues. CDR1 and CDR2 from the germline V gene are SGHTA and FQGNSA. Trimming removed 10 bases at V and 7 bases at J, with 17 bases between. This CDR3 is CATKDLAHNIQYF. The CDR3 DNA reads as TGTGCCACCAAGGATCTAGCACATAACATTCAGTACTTC. Looking up the rest from reference TRBV7-2 and TRBJ2-4 gives the full variable domain: GAGVSQSPSNKVTEKGKDVELRCDPISGHTALYWYRQSLGQGLEFLIYFQGNSAPDKSGLPSDRFSAERTGGSVSTLTIQRTQQEDSAVYLCATKDLAHNIQYFGAGTRLSVL.

The chain uses TRBV5-1 and TRBJ1-1, with 9 bases that match TRBD1. V lost 1 base, J lost 4 bases, and 2 bases stayed unmatched. The CDR3 contains 14 residues. Germline V gene sequence: CDR1 SGHRS, CDR2 YFSETQ. CDR3 in amino acids: CASSLRQGGTEAFF. CDR3 DNA: TGCGCCAGCAGCTTGCGACAGGGGGGCACTGAAGCTTTCTTT.

The V call is TRBV5-1, the J call TRBJ2-5, with D unresolved. Looked up from germline, CDR1 is SGHRS and CDR2 is YFSETQ. The CDR3 has 15 residues. Trimming pared 3 bases from V and 3 bases from J, leaving 15 bases between. CDR3 DNA sequence: TGCGCCAGCAGCTGGGCGAACAAAGCTGAAGAGACCCAGTACTTC. The encoded protein is CASSWANKAEETQYF.

The chain uses TRBV27 and TRBJ1-5; TRBD1 aligns across 8 bases. The CDR3 has 15 amino acids. Germline V gives CDR1 MNHEY, CDR2 SMNVEV (reference sequence). V lost 4 bases to trimming and J lost 5 bases; unmatched junction nucleotides: 7. CDR3 loop: CASSSGQGRYQPQHF. In nucleotides, the CDR3 is TGTGCCAGCAGTTCCGGACAGGGTCGGTATCAGCCCCAGCATTTT.

CDR3 loop: CASSEFQGLSEAFF. The CDR3 DNA reads as TGTGCCAGCAGTGAATTCCAGGGTCTTTCTGAAGCTTTCTTT. The chain uses TRBV6-1 and TRBJ1-1; D is perhaps TRBD1 (5 bases). V lost 2 bases and J 6 bases, leaving 13 bases between the germline ends. The CDR3 spans 14 residues. The germline V gene has CDR1 MNHNS and CDR2 SASEGT.

This clone came up once. This chain joins TRBV9 and TRBJ1-6; D is unclear. The CDR3 loop spans 13 amino acids. Trimming stripped 1 base from V and 5 bases from J, with 4 bases between. Germline V gives CDR1 SGDLS, CDR2 YYNGEE. CDR3 DNA sequence: TGTGCCAGCAGCGTATCAAATAATTCACCCCTCCACTTT. Its protein product is CASSVSNNSPLHF.

This chain uses TRBV5-4 with TRBJ2-2; 14 bases fit TRBD2. CDR3 size: 19 residues. In germline, CDR1 is SGHNT, CDR2 YYREEE (reference sequence). V lost 4 bases and J lost 4; bases outside the gene matches: 12. This CDR3 reads CASSGTAGTSGSITGELFF. In DNA, the CDR3 is TGTGCCAGCAGCGGGACGGCCGGGACTAGCGGGAGTATCACCGGGGAGCTGTTTTTT.

This clone was counted a single time. The chain employs TRBV10-3 and TRBJ2-7, with TRBD2 matching 9 bases. This CDR3 comprises 16 residues. V trimming: 4 bases; J trimming: 2 bases; junction bases outside the gene matches: 9. The germline V gene encodes CDR1 ENHRY and CDR2 SYGVKD. In DNA, the CDR3 is TGTGCCATCAGTGGGGATCCAGCGGGAGGCACCTACGAGCAGTACTTC. It translates to CAISGDPAGGTYEQYF.